The 15 T cell receptor beta chains reported below all come from one sample, sequenced in a study of blood T cell repertoires in COVID-19. Here immunoSEQ multiplex PCR was the method, and the copy in TCRdb shows in-frame clones only, minus some. The data contain more than 85,000 clones, 87% of them singletons. Sequencing was performed on peripheral blood. These receptor sequences come from a man aged 50 to 59 with active COVID-19.

This chain connects TRBV6-5 to TRBJ2-3; 14 bases align to TRBD2. Germline assignment: CDR1 MNHEY and CDR2 SVGAGI. This CDR3 is built from 15 residues. V shed 6 bases and J 3 bases; nucleotides not matched to a gene: 2. The CDR3 protein is CASSGLAGGTDTQYF. The CDR3, as DNA: TGTGCCAGCAGCGGACTAGCGGGGGGTACAGATACGCAGTATTTT.

The sample holds a few counts of this clone. The chain combines TRBV5-6 with TRBJ1-3; D uncertain. This CDR3 contains 16 residues. Germline V gene sequence: CDR1 SGHDT, CDR2 YYEEEE. Deletions cut 2 bases from V and 0 bases from J, with 12 bases between. The CDR3 loop is CASSFRTRDSGNTIYF. CDR3 DNA sequence: TGTGCCAGCAGCTTTAGGACGAGGGACTCTGGAAACACCATATATTTT.

V is TRBV5-5 and J is TRBJ2-7; maybe TRBD1 (6 bases). V was cut by 1 base and J by 1 base, with 18 bases left in between. The CDR3 covers 17 residues. CDR1 is SGHKS, CDR2 YYEKEE, per germline (reference sequence). The CDR3 DNA reads TGTGCCAGCAGCTTGCCCGGGGAGAGAGGGGGTTCCTACGAGCAGTACTTC. Translating gives CASSLPGERGGSYEQYF.

The rearrangement uses TRBV5-1 and TRBJ1-1; 8 nucleotides agree with TRBD1. Losses at the gene ends were 0 bases for V and 4 bases for J; bases not matched to a gene: 5. Germline CDR1 is SGHRS and CDR2 is YFSETQ. This CDR3 contains 15 residues. The CDR3 loop reads CASSLEDRVGTEAFF. The CDR3 coding sequence is TGCGCCAGCAGCTTGGAGGACAGGGTGGGCACTGAAGCTTTCTTT.

For the CDR3, the DNA is TGTGCCAGCAGCCACGTTTTACGGGGGGGCCGTACAGATACGCAGTATTTT. Its protein product is CASSHVLRGGRTDTQYF. This chain uses TRBV3-1 (or the pseudogene TRBV3-2) with TRBJ2-3; 8 bases map to TRBD2. With 3 bases clipped from V and 3 bases from J, the junction kept 11 bases outside the gene matches. The CDR3 runs 17 residues. CDR1 and CDR2 (germline): LGHDT, YNNKEL (reference sequence).

J is TRBJ2-7 and V is TRBV18; 7 positions match TRBD1. The length of the CDR3 is 16 residues. The junction had 10 bases not matched to a gene; V was cut back by 2 bases and J by 3 bases. The germline V gene has CDR1 KGHSH and CDR2 LQKENI. The DNA of the CDR3 is TGTGCCAGCTCACCAGACAGGGCAGGCAGCCTCTACGAGCAGTACTTC. Translation: CASSPDRAGSLYEQYF.

The chain has TRBV7-2 and TRBJ1-1; unclear D gene. This CDR3 has 17 residues. The germline V gene encodes CDR1 SGHTA and CDR2 FQGNSA. Trimming shortened V by 2 bases and J by 6 bases, and 22 bases separated the two germline ends. The CDR3 protein is CASSLRGISLDGPEAFF. CDR3 bases: TGTGCCAGCAGCTTACGGGGTATCTCTTTGGACGGTCCTGAAGCTTTCTTT.

This rearrangement joins TRBV14 to TRBJ2-2, with TRBD1 identical over 7 bases. From germline, CDR1 is SGHDN and CDR2 FVKESK. There are 16 residues in the CDR3. Germline trimming cut 1 base from V and 0 bases from J; bases unmatched to any gene: 2. As DNA, the CDR3 is TGTGCCAGCAGCCAAGGGACAGGCCCGAACACCGGGGAGCTGTTTTTT. Encoded protein: CASSQGTGPNTGELFF.

The chain couples TRBV2 to TRBJ1-2; 7 bases agree with TRBD1. The CDR3 spans 12 residues. Germline loops: CDR1 SNHLY, CDR2 FYNNEI. The V segment lost 6 bases and the J segment 6 bases; nucleotides outside the gene matches: 4. CDR3 loop: CASSAQGDGYTF. Here the CDR3 DNA reads TGTGCCAGCAGCGCGCAGGGGGATGGCTACACCTTC.

CDR3 DNA sequence: TGCGCCAGCAGCCGCGACAGCTACGAGCAGTACTTC. Amino acids: CASSRDSYEQYF. This chain uses TRBV5-1 with TRBJ2-7; D may be TRBD1 (5 bases). Germline loops: CDR1 SGHRS, CDR2 YFSETQ. V was trimmed by 4 bases and J by 3 bases, leaving 8 bases between them. CDR3 length equals 12 residues.

The gene calls are TRBV4-1 and TRBJ2-5, with 10 bases fitting TRBD1. Germline V gene sequence: CDR1 MGHRA, CDR2 YSYEKL. V shed 6 bases, J shed 1 base, and the junction held 5 bases outside the gene matches. There are 15 residues in the CDR3. This CDR3 reads CASRKGDRGQETQYF. The CDR3 nucleotides are TGCGCCAGCAGAAAAGGGGACAGGGGCCAAGAGACCCAGTACTTC.

The chain couples TRBV7-9 to TRBJ2-2; 9 nucleotides agree with TRBD2. Per germline, CDR1 SEHNR and CDR2 FQNEAQ (reference sequence). The CDR3 consists of 15 residues. The J segment lost 4 bases and the V segment lost 11 bases, leaving 11 bases of the junction unmatched. CDR3 DNA sequence: TGTGCCGTCTTTCTAGCGGGGCGAAGCACCGGGGAGCTGTTTTTT. It translates to CAVFLAGRSTGELFF.

The chain couples TRBV6-1 to TRBJ2-3, with 8 nucleotides matching TRBD2. The V gene end was trimmed by 3 bases and the J gene end by 2 bases; junction bases not matched to a gene: 7. The length of the CDR3 is 16 residues. CDR1 and CDR2 (germline): MNHNS, SASEGT. CDR3 DNA: TGTGCCAGCAGTGACCCCGGACTAGCCCACACAGATACGCAGTATTTT. Translation: CASSDPGLAHTDTQYF.

The CDR3: CASSPTTGVGNSPLHF. The CDR3, as DNA: TGTGCCAGCAGCCCTACGACAGGGGTTGGTAATTCACCCCTCCACTTT. The chain has TRBV11-1 and TRBJ1-6; 8 bases agree with TRBD1. The germline gives CDR1 SGHAT, CDR2 FQDESV (reference sequence). J was trimmed by 6 bases and V by 5 bases; bases with no gene match: 9. The CDR3 runs to 16 residues.

This clone is a singleton in its sample. This rearrangement joins TRBV15 to TRBJ1-5, with D tentatively TRBD1 (5 bases). With 1 base removed from V and 1 base from J, the gap between germline ends came to 8 bases. There are 15 residues in the CDR3. Germline values: CDR1 LNHNV, CDR2 YYDKDF (reference sequence). CDR3 nucleotides: TGTGCCACCAGCAGAGCGACAGTAAGCAATCAGCCCCAGCATTTT. It yields the protein CATSRATVSNQPQHF.